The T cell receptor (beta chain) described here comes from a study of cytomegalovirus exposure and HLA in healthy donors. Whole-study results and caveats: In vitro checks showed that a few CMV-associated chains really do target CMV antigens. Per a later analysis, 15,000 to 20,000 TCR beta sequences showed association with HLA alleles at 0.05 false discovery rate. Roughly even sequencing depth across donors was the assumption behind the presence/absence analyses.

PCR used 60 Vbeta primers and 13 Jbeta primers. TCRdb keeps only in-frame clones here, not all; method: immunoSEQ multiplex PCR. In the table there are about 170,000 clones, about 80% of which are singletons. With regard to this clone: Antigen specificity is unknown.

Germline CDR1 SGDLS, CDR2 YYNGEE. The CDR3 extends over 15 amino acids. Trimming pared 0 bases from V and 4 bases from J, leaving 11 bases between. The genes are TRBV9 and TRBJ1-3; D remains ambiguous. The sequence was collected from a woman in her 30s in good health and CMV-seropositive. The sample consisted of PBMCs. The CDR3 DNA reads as TGTGCCAGCAGCGTAGCGGCCGGGTCCGGAAACACCATATATTTT. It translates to CASSVAAGSGNTIYF.